These 20 T cell receptor beta chains share one sample of origin, sequenced in a study of early T cells in non-severe SARS-CoV-2 infection. TCRdb fed the 5' RACE reads into MiXCR, producing one record per CDR3 protein. The table shows 65,000 to 95,000 distinct CDR3 sequences, with roughly 5.3% occurring only once. The sequencing here drew on whole blood, taken at baseline. All receptors come from an adult who was a healthcare worker with PCR-confirmed SARS-CoV-2 infection or an uninfected control (not recorded which).

The genes are TRBV4-1 and TRBJ2-7, with D perhaps assigned TRBD1 or TRBD2 (5 bases each). The CDR3 is made up of 14 amino acids. Deletions cut 4 bases from V and 2 bases from J, with 12 bases between. Germline CDR1 MGHRA, CDR2 YSYEKL. The CDR3 nucleotides read TGCGCCAGCAGCCTCCGGGACGCTCCCTACGAGCAGTACTTC. Translating gives CASSLRDAPYEQYF.

The rearrangement joins TRBV5-1 to TRBJ2-3, with D possibly being TRBD2 (7 bases). The CDR3 contains 16 residues. Germline CDR1 and CDR2: SGHRS and YFSETQ. V was cut by 4 bases and J by 1 base, with 16 bases left in between. CDR3 sequence: CASSPGGSLRTDTQYF. The DNA for the CDR3 is TGCGCCAGCAGCCCGGGGGGCAGCCTACGCACAGATACGCAGTATTTT.

This clonotype occurred many times. The chain has TRBV12-3 or TRBV12-4 and TRBJ2-5; D is undetermined. V was pared by 6 bases and J by 2 bases, with 13 bases between. The CDR3 sequence is 14 residues long. CDR3: CASSFADVQETQYF. The CDR3, as DNA: TGTGCCAGCAGCTTTGCGGACGTACAAGAGACCCAGTACTTC.

This clonotype was recorded many times. The J gene is TRBJ2-4, the V gene TRBV28; 13 nucleotides match TRBD2. The J segment lost 0 bases and the V segment lost 8 bases, leaving 10 bases of the junction unmatched. The CDR3 contains 18 residues. Germline V gene sequence: CDR1 MDHEN, CDR2 SYDVKM. The CDR3 DNA sequence: TGTGCCAGCGCAACCGGGACTAGCGGGAATTTAGCCAAAAACATTCAGTACTTC. Translation: CASATGTSGNLAKNIQYF.

This clonotype was counted many times. CDR3 sequence reads: CASSVGESLLAKNIQYF. The DNA of the CDR3 is TGTGCCAGCAGCGTGGGAGAATCCTTGTTAGCCAAAAACATTCAGTACTTC. The chain couples TRBV7-8 to TRBJ2-4; tentative D call: TRBD2 (5 bases). CDR3 length equals 17 residues. The ends were cut back, 5 bases at V and 0 bases at J, with 17 bases in the middle. Germline CDR1 SGHVS, CDR2 FQNEAQ.

This clonotype was observed at least ten times. This chain's CDR3 is CAWSRPDGGYFYGYTF. In DNA form, the CDR3 reads TGTGCCTGGAGTCGGCCGGACGGAGGGTACTTTTATGGCTACACCTTC. This chain connects TRBV30 to TRBJ1-2; D is unclear. This CDR3 spans 16 amino acids. Germline V lookup: CDR1 GTSNPN, CDR2 SVGIG (reference sequence). Trimming removed 2 bases from V and 5 bases from J, with 21 bases in between. Based on the CDR3 plus reference TRBV30 and TRBJ1-2, the full variable domain is SQTIHQWPATLVQPVGSPLSLECTVEGTSNPNLYWYRQAAGRGLQLLFYSVGIGQISSEVPQNLSASRPQDRQFILSSKKLLLSDSGFYLCAWSRPDGGYFYGYTFGSGTRLTVV.

The sample holds many counts of this clonotype. The rearrangement joins TRBV7-2 to TRBJ1-1; D remains unclear. CDR3 size: 14 residues. Trimming took 2 bases from V and 4 from J, leaving 11 bases between them. The germline V gene has CDR1 SGHTA and CDR2 FQGNSA. CDR3 sequence reads: CASSLFLAPTEAFF. CDR3 nucleotides: TGTGCCAGCAGCTTATTTCTTGCCCCCACTGAAGCTTTCTTT.

This clonotype turned up a few times. The chain is built from TRBV7-3 and TRBJ1-6; D may be TRBD1 (6 bases). This CDR3 has 15 amino acids. From germline, CDR1 is SGHTA and CDR2 FQGTGA. Between the trimmed V and J ends, which lost 1 base and 6 bases, there was a span of 10 bases. This CDR3 is CASSLNQGTNSPLHF. The CDR3 coding sequence is TGTGCCAGCAGCTTAAATCAGGGGACTAATTCACCCCTCCACTTT.

V usage is TRBV25-1 and J usage is TRBJ2-5, with 7 bases matching TRBD1. V was clipped by 0 bases and J by 3 bases; unmatched bases: 7. Germline CDR1 MGHDK, CDR2 SYGVNS. The CDR3 has 16 residues. The CDR3 DNA reads as TGTGCCAGCAGTGAATATATGGGGACAGTAAAAGAGACCCAGTACTTC. This gives the protein CASSEYMGTVKETQYF.

This clonotype appeared many times. The chain carries TRBV6-5 and TRBJ1-2, with D maybe TRBD1 (5 bases). This CDR3 spans 14 amino acids. The V gene's germline CDR1 is MNHEY and CDR2 SVGAGI. Between the trimmed V and J ends, which lost 6 bases and 2 bases, there was a span of 13 bases. CDR3 nucleotide sequence: TGTGCCAGCAGCCAGGGACGCGGGAACTATGGCTACACCTTC. As protein: CASSQGRGNYGYTF.

In its sample, this clonotype was seen many times. The chain is built from TRBV7-2 and TRBJ2-1, with TRBD2 matching over 12 bases. V gave up 5 bases and J gave up 9 bases; unmatched junction bases: 8. Germline CDR1 and CDR2: SGHTA and FQGNSA. The CDR3 totals 15 residues. CDR3 DNA: TGTGCCAGCAGCCGGAGGACTAGCGGGACTGGTGAGCAGTTCTTC. It translates to CASSRRTSGTGEQFF.

Many counts were recorded for this clonotype. The chain recombines TRBV5-1 with TRBJ2-7, with 8 positions matching TRBD1. The CDR3 covers 16 residues. Germline V gene lookup returns CDR1 SGHRS and CDR2 YFSETQ. V dropped 1 base and J dropped 5; count of bases not matched to a gene: 11. The CDR3 spells CASSLLAGQGTHEQYF. DNA for the CDR3: TGCGCCAGCAGCTTGTTGGCTGGACAGGGTACTCACGAGCAGTACTTC.

V and J are TRBV12-3 or TRBV12-4 and TRBJ1-1; D gene unclear. V was pared by 2 bases and J by 4 bases, with 11 bases between. The CDR3 consists of 14 residues. The CDR3 protein is CASSLTVAATEAFF. The CDR3 DNA reads as TGTGCCAGCAGTTTAACGGTGGCCGCCACTGAAGCTTTCTTT.

In its sample, this clonotype ranks as medium-sized. The chain links TRBV11-3 to TRBJ2-2; D may be TRBD1 (6 bases). The germline V gene has CDR1 SGHNT and CDR2 YENEEA. The V gene lost 7 bases and the J gene lost 0 bases, with 9 bases spanning the gap. This CDR3 is 14 amino acids long. The CDR3 loop reads CASKGQTNTGELFF. For the CDR3, the DNA is TGTGCCAGCAAGGGACAAACGAACACCGGGGAGCTGTTTTTT. Filled out from reference TRBV11-3 and TRBJ2-2, the complete variable domain reads EAGVVQSPRYKIIEKKQPVAFWCNPISGHNTLYWYLQNLGQGPELLIRYENEEAVDDSQLPKDRFSAERLKGVDSTLKIQPAELGDSAVYLCASKGQTNTGELFFGEGSRLTVL.

This clonotype was seen repeatedly, ten times or more. The chain couples TRBV24-1 to TRBJ2-1; D is undetermined. From germline, CDR1 is KGHDR and CDR2 SFDVKD. V was clipped by 6 bases and J by 2 bases, with 10 bases between them. The length of the CDR3 is 14 residues. CDR3 in amino acids: CATSSQAAYNEQFF. The CDR3 region has the DNA TGTGCCACCAGTTCGCAGGCCGCCTACAATGAGCAGTTCTTC.

This clonotype was observed a handful of times. CDR3 in DNA: TGTGCCATCAATTTGGACGGCCAAAGTCAGCCCCAGCATTTT. This gives the protein CAINLDGQSQPQHF. This chain connects TRBV10-3 to TRBJ1-5; D unclear. From germline, CDR1 is ENHRY and CDR2 SYGVKD. The CDR3 runs to 14 residues. The V end was cut by 7 bases, the J end by 6 bases, with 16 bases between.

At least ten counts were recorded for this clonotype. The chain employs TRBV12-3 or TRBV12-4 and TRBJ1-5, with D hard to call. With 4 bases removed from V and 3 bases from J, the gap between germline ends came to 13 bases. This CDR3 has 15 amino acids. The CDR3 DNA sequence: TGTGCCAGCAGTTACGGGGTTGTCCTCAATCAGCCCCAGCATTTT. This sequence encodes CASSYGVVLNQPQHF.

The chain carries TRBV24-1 and TRBJ2-2, with D possibly TRBD2 on 6 matching bases. Germline lookup yields CDR1 KGHDR and CDR2 SFDVKD. V was clipped by 9 bases and J by 7 bases, with 17 bases between them. The CDR3 has 14 amino acids. CDR3 sequence: CATGGKDDLGELFF. CDR3 nucleotide sequence: TGTGCCACCGGGGGGAAAGACGACCTCGGGGAGCTGTTTTTT.

V usage is TRBV6-6 and J usage is TRBJ1-1, with 7 bases aligning to TRBD1. Germline CDR1 and CDR2: MNHNY and SVGAGI (reference sequence). This CDR3 region has 15 residues. J gave up 3 bases and V 2 bases, and 6 bases lay outside the gene matches. CDR3 in amino acids: CASSYPQGRDTEAFF. The CDR3 coding sequence is TGTGCCAGCAGTTACCCACAGGGGCGGGACACTGAAGCTTTCTTT.

There are a few counts of this clonotype. This chain connects TRBV11-2 to TRBJ2-6; D is unclear. The germline gives CDR1 SGHAT, CDR2 FQNNGV. Trimming took off 0 bases at V and 0 bases at J, with 6 bases between the two ends. CDR3 length: 16 residues. The CDR3 nucleotides are TGTGCCAGCAGCTTAGATAGGGTCTCTGGGGCCAACGTCCTGACTTTC. Its translation is CASSLDRVSGANVLTF.